This T cell receptor (beta chain) was recorded in a study of blood T cell repertoires in COVID-19. The age range of participants was about 18 to 100 years, with residence in about 25 US areas. The table came from immunoSEQ multiplex PCR; TCRdb's copy has only in-frame clones and leaves some out. The repertoire has about 270,000 clones, approximately 90% of them found once; the top ten carry approximately 4%. Losses at the gene ends were 2 bases for V and 0 bases for J; bases not matched to a gene: 2. In germline, CDR1 is PRHDT, CDR2 FYEKMQ (reference sequence). This CDR3 comprises 17 residues. This clone was seen a single time. Other nucleotide sequences in the sample specify the same CDR3.

The specimen was PBMCs or T cells enriched from blood (not recorded which). The receptor was derived from a woman under 40 with acute COVID-19. V is TRBV13 and J is TRBJ2-2; the match to TRBD2 covers 11 bases. CDR3 sequence: CASSLPLAGANTGELFF. DNA for the CDR3: TGTGCCAGCAGCTTACCACTAGCGGGAGCGAACACCGGGGAGCTGTTTTTT.